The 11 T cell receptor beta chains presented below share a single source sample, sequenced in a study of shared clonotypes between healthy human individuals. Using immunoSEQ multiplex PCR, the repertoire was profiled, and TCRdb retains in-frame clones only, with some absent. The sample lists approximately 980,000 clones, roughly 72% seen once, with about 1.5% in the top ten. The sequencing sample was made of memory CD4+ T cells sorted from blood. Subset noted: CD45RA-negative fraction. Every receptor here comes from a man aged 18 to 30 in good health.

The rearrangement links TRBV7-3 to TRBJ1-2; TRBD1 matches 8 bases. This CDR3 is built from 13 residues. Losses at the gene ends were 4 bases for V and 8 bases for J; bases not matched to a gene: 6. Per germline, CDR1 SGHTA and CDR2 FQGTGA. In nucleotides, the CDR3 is TGTGCCAGCAGCTCCCGACAGGGGAAAGGCTACACCTTC. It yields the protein CASSSRQGKGYTF.

CDR3 DNA sequence: TGTGCCAGCTGGATTACCGGGGTCGAGCAGTACTTC. It is translated as CASWITGVEQYF. The chain has TRBV6-1 and TRBJ2-7, with a weak D call TRBD2 (5 bases). V dropped 8 bases and J dropped 6 bases, with 14 bases sitting between them. Germline V gives CDR1 MNHNS, CDR2 SASEGT. CDR3 length equals 12 residues.

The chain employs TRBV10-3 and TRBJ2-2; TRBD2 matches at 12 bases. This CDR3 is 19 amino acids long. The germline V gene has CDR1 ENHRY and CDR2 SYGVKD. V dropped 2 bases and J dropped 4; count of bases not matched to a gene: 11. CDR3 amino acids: CAISEGASGGATRTGELFF. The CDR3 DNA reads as TGTGCCATCAGTGAGGGCGCTAGCGGGGGGGCAACGCGCACCGGGGAGCTGTTTTTT.

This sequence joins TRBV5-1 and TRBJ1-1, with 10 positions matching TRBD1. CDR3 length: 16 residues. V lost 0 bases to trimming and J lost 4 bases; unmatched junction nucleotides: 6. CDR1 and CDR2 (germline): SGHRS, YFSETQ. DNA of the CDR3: TGCGCCAGCAGCTTGGAGTCGGGACAGGGGTTCACTGAAGCTTTCTTT. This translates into CASSLESGQGFTEAFF.

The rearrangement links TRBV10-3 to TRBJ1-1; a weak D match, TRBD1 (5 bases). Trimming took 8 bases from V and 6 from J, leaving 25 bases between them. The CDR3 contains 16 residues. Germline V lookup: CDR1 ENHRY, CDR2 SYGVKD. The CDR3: CAIATEGTESCPEAFF. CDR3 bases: TGTGCCATCGCTACTGAAGGGACGGAGTCTTGTCCTGAAGCTTTCTTT.

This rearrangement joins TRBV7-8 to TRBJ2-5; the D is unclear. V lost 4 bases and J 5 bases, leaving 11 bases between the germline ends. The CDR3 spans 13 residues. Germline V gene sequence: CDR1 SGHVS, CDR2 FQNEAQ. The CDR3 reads CASSSVRGETQYF. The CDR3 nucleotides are TGTGCCAGCAGCTCCGTCCGTGGGGAGACCCAGTACTTC.

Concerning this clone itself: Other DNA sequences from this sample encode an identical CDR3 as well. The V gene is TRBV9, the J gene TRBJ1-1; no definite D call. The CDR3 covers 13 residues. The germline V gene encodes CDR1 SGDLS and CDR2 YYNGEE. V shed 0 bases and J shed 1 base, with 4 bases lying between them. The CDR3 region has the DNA TGTGCCAGCAGCGTAGCCTCGAACACTGAAGCTTTCTTT. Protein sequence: CASSVASNTEAFF. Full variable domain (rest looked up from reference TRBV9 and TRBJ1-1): DSGVTQTPKHLITATGQRVTLRCSPRSGDLSVYWYQQSLDQGLQFLIQYYNGEERAKGNILERFSAQQFPDLHSELNLSSLELGDSALYFCASSVASNTEAFFGQGTRLTVV.

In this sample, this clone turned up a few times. CDR3: CASSSYREVNQPQHF. CDR3 bases: TGTGCCAGCAGCTCCTACCGGGAGGTAAATCAGCCCCAGCATTTT. This chain uses TRBV5-7 with TRBJ1-5; D remains unclear. TRBV5-7 is filed as an ORF, its function uncertain. The CDR3 runs to 15 residues. Deletions cut 3 bases from V and 4 bases from J, with 14 bases between.

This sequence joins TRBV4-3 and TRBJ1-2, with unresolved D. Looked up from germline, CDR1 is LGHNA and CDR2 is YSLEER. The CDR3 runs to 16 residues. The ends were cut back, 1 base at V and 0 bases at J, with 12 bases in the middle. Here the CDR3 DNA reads TGCGCCAGCAGCCAAGGCTGGGGTTCCTCTAACTATGGCTACACCTTC. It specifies CASSQGWGSSNYGYTF.

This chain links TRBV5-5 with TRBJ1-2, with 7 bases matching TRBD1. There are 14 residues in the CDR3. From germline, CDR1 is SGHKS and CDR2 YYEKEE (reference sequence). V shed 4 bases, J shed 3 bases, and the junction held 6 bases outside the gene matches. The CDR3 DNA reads TGTGCCAGCAGCAATAGAGGGACAGACTATGGCTACACCTTC. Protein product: CASSNRGTDYGYTF.

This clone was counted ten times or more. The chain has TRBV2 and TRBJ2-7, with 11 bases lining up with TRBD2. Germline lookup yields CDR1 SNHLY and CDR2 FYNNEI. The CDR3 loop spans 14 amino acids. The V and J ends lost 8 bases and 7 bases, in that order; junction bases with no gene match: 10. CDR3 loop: CASGLGRLAGEQYF. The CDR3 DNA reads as TGTGCCAGCGGGTTGGGCCGACTAGCGGGAGAGCAGTACTTC.